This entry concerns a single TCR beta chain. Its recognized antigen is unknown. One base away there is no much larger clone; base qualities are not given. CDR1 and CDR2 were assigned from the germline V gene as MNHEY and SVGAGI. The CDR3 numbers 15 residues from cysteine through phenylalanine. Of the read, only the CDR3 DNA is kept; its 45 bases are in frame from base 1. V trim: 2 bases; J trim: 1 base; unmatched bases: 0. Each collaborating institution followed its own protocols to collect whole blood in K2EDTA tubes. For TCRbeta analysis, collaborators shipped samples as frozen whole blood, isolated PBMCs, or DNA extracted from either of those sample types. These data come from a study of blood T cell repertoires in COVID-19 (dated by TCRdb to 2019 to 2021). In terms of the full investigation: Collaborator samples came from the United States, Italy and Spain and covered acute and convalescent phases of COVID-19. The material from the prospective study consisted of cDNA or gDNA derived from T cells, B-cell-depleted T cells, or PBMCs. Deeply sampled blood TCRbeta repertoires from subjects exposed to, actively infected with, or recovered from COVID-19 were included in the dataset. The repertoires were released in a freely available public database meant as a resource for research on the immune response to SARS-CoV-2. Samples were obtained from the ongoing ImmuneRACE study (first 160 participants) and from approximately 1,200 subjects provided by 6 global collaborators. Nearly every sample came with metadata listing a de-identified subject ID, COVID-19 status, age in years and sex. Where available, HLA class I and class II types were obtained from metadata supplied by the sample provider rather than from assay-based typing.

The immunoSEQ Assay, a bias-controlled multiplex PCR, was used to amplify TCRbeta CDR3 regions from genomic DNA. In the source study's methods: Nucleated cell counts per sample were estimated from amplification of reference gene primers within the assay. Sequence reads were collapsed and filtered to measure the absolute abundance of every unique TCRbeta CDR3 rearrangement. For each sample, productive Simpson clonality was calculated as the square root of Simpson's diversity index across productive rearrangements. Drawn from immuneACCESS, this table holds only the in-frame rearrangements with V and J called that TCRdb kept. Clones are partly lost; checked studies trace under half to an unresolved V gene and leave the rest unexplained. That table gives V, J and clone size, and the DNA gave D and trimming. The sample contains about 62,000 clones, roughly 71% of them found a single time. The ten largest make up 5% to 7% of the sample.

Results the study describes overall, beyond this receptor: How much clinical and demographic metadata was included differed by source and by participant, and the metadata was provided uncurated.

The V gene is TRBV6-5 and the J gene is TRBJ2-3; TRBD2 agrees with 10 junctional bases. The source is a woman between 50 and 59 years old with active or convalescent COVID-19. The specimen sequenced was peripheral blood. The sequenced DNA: TGTGCCAGCAGTTACGGGACTAGCGGCACAGATACGCAGTATTTT. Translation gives CASSYGTSGTDTQYF.